This entry describes one T cell receptor beta chain. The CDR3 contains 12 residues. V lost 5 bases to trimming and J lost 6 bases, with 8 bases between them. CDR1 and CDR2 from the germline V gene are WNHNN and SYGVQD (reference sequence). This entry comes from a study of blood T cell repertoires in COVID-19. Repertoires were generated with immunoSEQ multiplex PCR, while TCRdb's copy carries only in-frame clones and drops some. Of fewer than 300,000 clones listed, 80% to 90% are singletons. Sequencing was done on a sample of peripheral blood. J is TRBJ2-1 and V is TRBV10-1; possible D gene TRBD2, 6 bases. The TCR originated in a woman aged 45-65 years with COVID-19, enrolled during active disease. The CDR3 DNA sequence: TGCGCCAGCAGTCTTAGCGGCAATGAGCAGTTCTTC. As protein: CASSLSGNEQFF.